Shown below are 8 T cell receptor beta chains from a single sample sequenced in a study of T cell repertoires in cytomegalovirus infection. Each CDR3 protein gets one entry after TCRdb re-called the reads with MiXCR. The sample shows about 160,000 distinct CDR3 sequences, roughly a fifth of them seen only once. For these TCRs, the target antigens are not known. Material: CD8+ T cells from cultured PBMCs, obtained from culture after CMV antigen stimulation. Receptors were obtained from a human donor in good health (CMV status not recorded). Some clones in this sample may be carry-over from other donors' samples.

CDR3 nucleotide sequence: TGTGCCAGCAAACTGGGACAGCAGGAATACATTCAGTACTTC. It specifies CASKLGQQEYIQYF. This sequence joins TRBV12-3 or TRBV12-4 and TRBJ2-4; 7 bases map to TRBD1. This CDR3 spans 14 amino acids. V gave up 7 bases and J gave up 8 bases; unmatched junction bases: 11.

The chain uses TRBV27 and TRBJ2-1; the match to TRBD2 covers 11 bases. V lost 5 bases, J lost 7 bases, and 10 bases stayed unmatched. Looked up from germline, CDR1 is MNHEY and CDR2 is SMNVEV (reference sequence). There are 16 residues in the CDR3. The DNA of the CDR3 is TGTGCCAGCAGTCTCTCCCCTAGCGGGGGGCGGAATGAGCAGTTCTTC. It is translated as CASSLSPSGGRNEQFF.

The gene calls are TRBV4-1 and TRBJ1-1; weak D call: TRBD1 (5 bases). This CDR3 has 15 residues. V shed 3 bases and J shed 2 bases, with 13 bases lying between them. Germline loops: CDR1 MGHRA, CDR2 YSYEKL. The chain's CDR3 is CASSHVGQFNTEAFF. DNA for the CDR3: TGCGCCAGCAGCCACGTTGGACAATTTAACACTGAAGCTTTCTTT.

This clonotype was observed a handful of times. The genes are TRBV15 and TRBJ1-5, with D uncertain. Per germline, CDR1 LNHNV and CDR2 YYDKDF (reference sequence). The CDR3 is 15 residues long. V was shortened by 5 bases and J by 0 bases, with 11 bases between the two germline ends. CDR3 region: CATSPPENSNQPQHF. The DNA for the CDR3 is TGTGCCACCAGCCCCCCAGAAAATAGCAATCAGCCCCAGCATTTT. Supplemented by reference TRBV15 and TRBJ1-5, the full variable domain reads DAMVIQNPRYQVTQFGKPVTLSCSQTLNHNVMYWYQQKSSQAPKLLFHYYDKDFNNEADTPDNFQSRRPNTSFCFLDIRSPGLGDTAMYLCATSPPENSNQPQHFGDGTRLSIL.

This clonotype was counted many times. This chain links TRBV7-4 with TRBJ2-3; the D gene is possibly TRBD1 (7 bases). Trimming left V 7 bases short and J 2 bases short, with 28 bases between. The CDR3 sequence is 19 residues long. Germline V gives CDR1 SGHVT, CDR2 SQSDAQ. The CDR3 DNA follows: TGTGCCAGCACCAACGGACAGGCCCGACTAGATTCCTACACAGATACGCAGTATTTT. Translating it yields CASTNGQARLDSYTDTQYF.

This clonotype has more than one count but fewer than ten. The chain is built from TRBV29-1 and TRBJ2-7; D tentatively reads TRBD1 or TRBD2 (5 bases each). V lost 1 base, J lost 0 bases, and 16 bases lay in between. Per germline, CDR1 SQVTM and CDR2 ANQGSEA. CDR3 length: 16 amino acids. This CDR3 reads CSVEGTGTLSSYEQYF. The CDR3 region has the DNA TGCAGCGTTGAAGGCACCGGGACCCTCAGCTCCTACGAGCAGTACTTC.

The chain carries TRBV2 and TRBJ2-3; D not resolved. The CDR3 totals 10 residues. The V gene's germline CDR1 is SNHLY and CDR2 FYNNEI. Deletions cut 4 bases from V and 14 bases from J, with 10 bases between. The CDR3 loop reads CASSVTIGYF. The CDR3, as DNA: TGTGCCAGCAGTGTTACAATCGGGTATTTT.

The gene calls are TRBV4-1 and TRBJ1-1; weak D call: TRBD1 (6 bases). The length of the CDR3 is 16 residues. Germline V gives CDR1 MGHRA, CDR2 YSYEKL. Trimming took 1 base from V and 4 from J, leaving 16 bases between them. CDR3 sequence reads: CASSQVQGRVSTEAFF. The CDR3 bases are TGCGCCAGCAGCCAAGTCCAGGGGCGGGTTAGCACTGAAGCTTTCTTT.